These 11 T cell receptor beta chains originate from one sample sequenced in a study of CD8 T cells in ankylosing spondylitis. TCRdb called the 5' RACE reads again in MiXCR, with one record for every CDR3 protein. The table includes 80,000 to 100,000 distinct CDR3 sequences, about 8.5% detected once. The sequenced sample consisted of blood, either unsorted or a sorted T cell fraction (not recorded which). These receptors were collected from a male donor with ankylosing spondylitis or in good health (not recorded which).

The chain links TRBV20-1 to TRBJ2-7; D is uncertain. The CDR3 extends over 14 amino acids. CDR1 DFQATT and CDR2 SNEGSKA come from the germline V gene (reference sequence). The V end lost 3 bases, the J end lost 1 base, and 13 bases lay between the germline ends. The CDR3 here is CSASPPLRSYEQYF. CDR3 bases: TGCAGTGCTAGTCCACCCCTCAGGTCCTACGAGCAGTACTTC.

This clonotype was observed a few times. This chain links TRBV4-1 with TRBJ2-1; 13 bases line up with TRBD2. CDR1 and CDR2 (germline): MGHRA, YSYEKL. The V gene end was trimmed by 0 bases and the J gene end by 7 bases; junction bases not matched to a gene: 3. The CDR3 is made up of 16 amino acids. CDR3 sequence: CASSQEGLAGLNEQFF. The DNA for the CDR3 is TGCGCCAGCAGCCAAGAGGGACTAGCGGGGCTGAATGAGCAGTTCTTC.

This clonotype was counted many times. This chain connects TRBV7-2 to TRBJ1-5; D unresolved. The V gene lost 10 bases and the J gene lost 0 bases, with 13 bases spanning the gap. Germline V gene lookup returns CDR1 SGHTA and CDR2 FQGNSA. The CDR3 spans 14 residues. The CDR3 is CATAQAVSNQPQHF. DNA for the CDR3: TGTGCCACCGCCCAGGCTGTTAGCAATCAGCCCCAGCATTTT.

In its sample, this clonotype was seen many times. The chain recombines TRBV7-9 with TRBJ2-1; the match to TRBD1 covers 10 bases. V lost 3 bases, J lost 8 bases, and 4 bases stayed unmatched. Germline V lookup: CDR1 SEHNR, CDR2 FQNEAQ (reference sequence). The CDR3 loop spans 14 amino acids. CDR3 in amino acids: CASSFRDRGHEQFF. DNA of the CDR3: TGTGCCAGCAGCTTTCGGGACAGGGGCCATGAGCAGTTCTTC.

In this sample, this clonotype turned up many times. The chain couples TRBV20-1 to TRBJ2-1, with 9 bases fitting TRBD2. This CDR3 region has 16 residues. J gave up 0 bases and V 1 base, and 4 bases lay outside the gene matches. Germline-derived CDR1 and CDR2 are DFQATT and SNEGSKA (reference sequence). The CDR3: CSARGLAGISYNEQFF. In DNA, the CDR3 is TGCAGTGCTAGAGGGCTAGCGGGGATCTCCTACAATGAGCAGTTCTTC.

This clonotype appeared many times. V and J are TRBV7-8 and TRBJ2-3; D not resolved. This CDR3 is built from 15 residues. V was pared by 1 base and J by 0 bases, with 8 bases between. Germline V gives CDR1 SGHVS, CDR2 FQNEAQ. CDR3 loop: CASSLEGSSTDTQYF. The CDR3 DNA sequence: TGTGCCAGCAGCTTAGAGGGCTCTAGCACAGATACGCAGTATTTT.

This clonotype was seen at least ten times. The V gene is TRBV5-1, the J gene TRBJ1-1; D might be TRBD1 (5 bases). Trimming shortened V by 1 base and J by 5 bases, and 12 bases separated the two germline ends. Germline CDR1 SGHRS, CDR2 YFSETQ. The CDR3 covers 14 residues. For the CDR3, the DNA is TGCGCCAGCAGCTTGTACCAGGGAAGGACTGAAGCTTTCTTT. This encodes CASSLYQGRTEAFF.

This clonotype has just a few counts. The chain carries TRBV7-2 and TRBJ2-3, with a possible D match to TRBD2 (6 bases). This CDR3 comprises 15 residues. Trimming stripped 5 bases from V and 4 bases from J, with 16 bases between. Germline assignment: CDR1 SGHTA and CDR2 FQGNSA. The CDR3 region is CASSALRGGPDTQYF. CDR3 in DNA: TGTGCCAGCAGCGCCCTACGAGGAGGGCCAGATACGCAGTATTTT.

In this sample, this clonotype turned up many times. The rearrangement links TRBV12-3 or TRBV12-4 to TRBJ2-7, with TRBD1 identical over 7 bases. Trimming took 5 bases from V and 2 from J; bases not matched to a gene: 3. The CDR3 length is 13 residues. For the CDR3, the DNA is TGTGCCAGCAGTCCTGGACAGGCCTACGAGCAGTACTTC. This codes for CASSPGQAYEQYF.

In its sample, this clonotype was seen many times. The genes are TRBV5-1 and TRBJ2-1, with TRBD2 matching over 10 bases. CDR3 length: 15 amino acids. V dropped 0 bases and J dropped 7; count of bases not matched to a gene: 4. CDR1 SGHRS and CDR2 YFSETQ come from the germline V gene. CDR3 sequence: CASSLDSGRWNEQFF. In nucleotides, the CDR3 is TGCGCCAGCAGCTTGGATAGCGGGAGGTGGAATGAGCAGTTCTTC.

This clonotype has a handful of counts. J is TRBJ2-1 and V is TRBV13; TRBD2 might be the D (6 bases). Deletions cut 5 bases from V and 3 bases from J, with 17 bases between. Germline V CDR1 and CDR2: PRHDT, FYEKMQ (reference sequence). The CDR3 totals 16 residues. CDR3 in amino acids: CASSPYGGMDYNEQFF. In nucleotides, the CDR3 is TGTGCCAGCAGCCCCTATGGAGGGATGGACTACAATGAGCAGTTCTTC. The whole variable domain, remainder taken from reference TRBV13 and TRBJ2-1, is AAGVIQSPRHLIKEKRETATLKCYPIPRHDTVYWYQQGPGQDPQFLISFYEKMQSDKGSIPDRFSAQQFSDYHSELNMSSLELGDSALYFCASSPYGGMDYNEQFFGPGTRLTVL.